The entry below describes one T cell receptor beta chain. Its antigen is undetermined. In germline, CDR1 is KGHSH, CDR2 LQKENI. The trim removed 6 bases at V and 4 bases at J, leaving 8 bases unmatched. CDR3 size: 14 residues. TCRdb re-called the 5' RACE reads through MiXCR, storing one row per CDR3 protein. The sample holds roughly 150,000 distinct CDR3 sequences, 13% to 15% seen once. The data derive from a study of T-cell memory formation after mild COVID-19. General study results and limits: CD4+ contracting clones were mainly CM and EM; CD8+ ones, EMRA. Pre-infection memory already had some responding clones, implying cross-reactive memory joined. Day 15 to 85 contracting clones showed balanced CD4/CD8; later expanders leaned CD4+.

The gene calls are TRBV18 and TRBJ1-1; the match to TRBD1 covers 7 bases. The specimen was PBMCs or a T cell subset sorted from them (not recorded which). The TCR was taken from an adult woman who had mild COVID-19 (a few samples of this study predate the infection). Cell type and time point are not known. As DNA, the CDR3 is TGTGCCAGCTCCCTAACAGGGGATCTCACTGAAGCTTTCTTT. Translated, it gives CASSLTGDLTEAFF.